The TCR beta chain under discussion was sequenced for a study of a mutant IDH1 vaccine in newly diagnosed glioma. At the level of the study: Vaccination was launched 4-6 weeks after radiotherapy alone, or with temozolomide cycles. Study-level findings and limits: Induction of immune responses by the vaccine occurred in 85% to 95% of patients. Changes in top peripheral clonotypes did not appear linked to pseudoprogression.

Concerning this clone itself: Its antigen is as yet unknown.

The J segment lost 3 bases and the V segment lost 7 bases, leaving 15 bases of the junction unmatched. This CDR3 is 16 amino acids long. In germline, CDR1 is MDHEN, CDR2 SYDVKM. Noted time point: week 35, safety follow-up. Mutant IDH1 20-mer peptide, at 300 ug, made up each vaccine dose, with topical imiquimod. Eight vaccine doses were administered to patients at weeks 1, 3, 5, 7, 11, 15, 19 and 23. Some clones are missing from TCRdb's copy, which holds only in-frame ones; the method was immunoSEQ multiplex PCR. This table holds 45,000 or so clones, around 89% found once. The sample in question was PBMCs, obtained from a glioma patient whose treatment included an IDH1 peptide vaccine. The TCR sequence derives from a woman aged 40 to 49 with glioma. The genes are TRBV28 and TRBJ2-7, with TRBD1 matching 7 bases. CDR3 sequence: CASTRGAGGKGYEQYF. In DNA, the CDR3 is TGTGCCAGCACCCGAGGGGCAGGGGGTAAAGGCTACGAGCAGTACTTC.